Listed here are 28 T cell receptor beta chains from one sample, sequenced in a study of early stage breast cancer tumors. Repertoires were generated with immunoSEQ multiplex PCR, while TCRdb's copy carries only in-frame clones and drops some. The sample comprises 30,000 or so clones, around three quarters of which are singletons, and 33% rests with the top ten. The sample taken for sequencing was blood. The origin of the receptors is a person aged 45 to 59 with breast cancer.

This chain connects TRBV7-3 to TRBJ1-1, with D tentatively TRBD1 (6 bases). This CDR3 spans 17 amino acids. Germline CDR1 and CDR2: SGHTA and FQGTGA. V was clipped by 5 bases and J by 2 bases, with 21 bases between them. The CDR3, as DNA: TGTGCCAGCAGCCCGAGGGGGGCCCAAGGTCCCAACACTGAAGCTTTCTTT. Residues: CASSPRGAQGPNTEAFF. The whole variable domain, remainder taken from reference TRBV7-3 and TRBJ1-1, is GAGVSQTPSNKVTEKGKYVELRCDPISGHTALYWYRQSLGQGPEFLIYFQGTGAADDSGLPNDRFFAVRPEGSVSTLKIQRTERGDSAVYLCASSPRGAQGPNTEAFFGQGTRLTVV.

This clone was recorded a few times. V is TRBV7-2 and J is TRBJ2-7; unclear D gene. This CDR3 has 14 residues. Germline V gene sequence: CDR1 SGHTA, CDR2 FQGNSA. V gave up 5 bases and J gave up 5 bases, with 16 bases separating them. CDR3 nucleotide sequence: TGTGCCAGCAGCCCGGAGTATGTCCAACACGAGCAGTACTTC. It codes for CASSPEYVQHEQYF.

The genes are TRBV2 and TRBJ2-7; D is ambiguous. The CDR3 has 13 amino acids. Germline CDR1 is SNHLY and CDR2 is FYNNEI. The V gene lost 4 bases and the J gene lost 1 base, with 8 bases spanning the gap. The chain's CDR3 is CASSVEKSYEQYF. The CDR3 DNA follows: TGTGCCAGCAGTGTTGAGAAGTCCTACGAGCAGTACTTC. Full variable domain (remainder filled in from reference TRBV2 and TRBJ2-7): EPEVTQTPSHQVTQMGQEVILRCVPISNHLYFYWYRQILGQKVEFLVSFYNNEISEKSEIFDDQFSVERPDGSNFTLKIRSTKLEDSAMYFCASSVEKSYEQYFGPGTRLTVT.

The chain joins TRBV7-9 to TRBJ2-1, with D perhaps matching TRBD1 (6 bases). With 6 bases removed from V and 0 bases from J, the gap between germline ends came to 12 bases. Germline-derived CDR1 and CDR2 are SEHNR and FQNEAQ (reference sequence). This CDR3 has 15 residues. CDR3: CASRDRPSSYNEQFF. The DNA of the CDR3 is TGTGCCAGCAGAGACAGGCCTAGCTCCTACAATGAGCAGTTCTTC. Variable domain in full (rest from reference TRBV7-9 and TRBJ2-1): DTGVSQNPRHKITKRGQNVTFRCDPISEHNRLYWYRQTLGQGPEFLTYFQNEAQLEKSRLLSDRFSAERPKGSFSTLEIQRTEQGDSAMYLCASRDRPSSYNEQFFGPGTRLTVL.

This clone was counted a single time. V and J are TRBV2 and TRBJ1-5; 11 bases are shared with TRBD1. V shed 7 bases and J 9 bases; nucleotides not matched to a gene: 8. The CDR3 contains 14 residues. The germline V gene encodes CDR1 SNHLY and CDR2 FYNNEI. The CDR3 loop is CASTEGQGVRPQHF. CDR3 coding DNA: TGTGCCAGCACCGAGGGACAGGGGGTTCGGCCCCAGCATTTT.

The V call is TRBV7-9, the J call TRBJ1-4, with a possible D match to TRBD1 (6 bases). The germline CDR1 and CDR2 sequences are SEHNR and FQNEAQ (reference sequence). V lost 1 base to trimming and J lost 8 bases, with 11 bases between them. CDR3 length: 14 amino acids. CDR3 sequence: CASSLVGQGEKLFF. Written as DNA, the CDR3 is TGTGCCAGCAGCTTAGTAGGCCAGGGGGAAAAACTGTTTTTT.

In its sample, this clone was seen once. J is TRBJ1-5 and V is TRBV12-5, with 7 bases aligning to TRBD1. The CDR3 is made up of 20 amino acids. With 1 base clipped from V and 2 bases from J, the junction kept 17 bases outside the gene matches. The germline V gene encodes CDR1 LGHNT and CDR2 FRNRAP. CDR3 region: CASGLAKNLDRAFGNQPQHF. CDR3 sequence (DNA): TGTGCTAGTGGTTTGGCCAAAAATCTAGACAGGGCGTTTGGCAATCAGCCCCAGCATTTT.

The V gene is TRBV30, the J gene TRBJ2-5; 15 bases line up with TRBD2. CDR1 is GTSNPN and CDR2 is SVGIG in the germline V gene (reference sequence). V was pared by 7 bases and J by 5 bases, with 8 bases of the junction left unmatched. The CDR3 consists of 15 residues. CDR3 loop: CAYRTSGRGPETQYF. DNA of the CDR3: TGTGCCTACCGGACTAGCGGGAGGGGACCGGAGACCCAGTACTTC.

The V and J genes are TRBV27 and TRBJ1-1, with D possibly being TRBD1 (6 bases). CDR1 is MNHEY and CDR2 is SMNVEV in the germline V gene (reference sequence). V lost 5 bases, J lost 1 base, and 17 bases lay in between. The CDR3 runs 16 residues. This CDR3 is CASSPGQRDKNTEAFF. CDR3 DNA: TGTGCCAGCAGTCCCGGACAGCGAGATAAGAACACTGAAGCTTTCTTT.

This clone turned up a few times. The chain employs TRBV25-1 and TRBJ1-1; D is unclear. Germline lookup yields CDR1 MGHDK and CDR2 SYGVNS. Between the trimmed V and J ends, which lost 4 bases and 3 bases, there was a span of 12 bases. The CDR3 has 14 residues. The CDR3, as DNA: TGTGCCAGCAGTGTAATGGGTAGAGACACTGAAGCTTTCTTT. It codes for CASSVMGRDTEAFF. Based on the CDR3 plus reference TRBV25-1 and TRBJ1-1, the full variable domain is EADIYQTPRYLVIGTGKKITLECSQTMGHDKMYWYQQDPGMELHLIHYSYGVNSTEKGDLSSESTVSRIRTEHFPLTLESARPSHTSQYLCASSVMGRDTEAFFGQGTRLTVV.

This sequence joins TRBV5-4 and TRBJ2-7; 9 positions match TRBD1. The CDR3 has 14 amino acids. V lost 0 bases, J lost 3 bases, and 1 base stayed unmatched. The germline V gene encodes CDR1 SGHNT and CDR2 YYREEE (reference sequence). CDR3 residues: CASSLDRGRYEQYF. The CDR3, as DNA: TGTGCCAGCAGCTTGGACAGGGGGCGCTACGAGCAGTACTTC.

The gene calls are TRBV29-1 and TRBJ2-1, with TRBD2 matching 7 bases. This CDR3 region has 16 residues. The trim removed 4 bases at V and 5 bases at J, leaving 14 bases unmatched. Germline CDR1 SQVTM, CDR2 ANQGSEA. DNA for the CDR3: TGCAGCGTTGTCGGTCTAGCGGACTCCTGGGACAATGAGCAGTTCTTC. Protein: CSVVGLADSWDNEQFF.

V is TRBV7-9 and J is TRBJ2-1; the match to TRBD2 covers 9 bases. The CDR3 extends over 14 amino acids. The germline V gene has CDR1 SEHNR and CDR2 FQNEAQ (reference sequence). Unmatched junction bases numbered 3, after V lost 1 base and J lost 8 bases. The CDR3 sequence: CASSLDGGRDEQFF. CDR3 DNA: TGTGCCAGCAGCTTAGATGGCGGGAGGGATGAGCAGTTCTTC.

This clone was detected only once. The V call is TRBV2, the J call TRBJ2-2, with TRBD1 matching over 8 bases. This CDR3 is built from 15 residues. The J segment lost 0 bases and the V segment lost 6 bases, leaving 3 bases of the junction unmatched. Germline CDR1 reads SNHLY; CDR2 reads FYNNEI. The CDR3 sequence is CASSGQGPNTGELFF. The CDR3 DNA reads as TGTGCCAGCAGCGGACAGGGCCCGAACACCGGGGAGCTGTTTTTT.

J is TRBJ2-7 and V is TRBV25-1; tentatively, D is TRBD2 (5 bases). The V gene's germline CDR1 is MGHDK and CDR2 SYGVNS. The CDR3 has 11 residues. The V end lost 7 bases, the J end lost 2 bases, and 6 bases lay between the germline ends. The CDR3 region is CASTGTYEQYF. CDR3 DNA: TGTGCCAGCACCGGGACCTACGAGCAGTACTTC.

This clone was observed a few times. V usage is TRBV11-2 and J usage is TRBJ2-7; 10 bases match TRBD1. Trimming removed 4 bases from V and 2 bases from J; junction bases left unmatched: 5. The CDR3 is 15 residues long. CDR1 is SGHAT, CDR2 FQNNGV, per germline. The CDR3 is CASSSTGGSPYEQYF. For the CDR3, the DNA is TGTGCCAGCAGCTCGACAGGGGGCAGCCCCTACGAGCAGTACTTC.

This clone was counted only a few times. V usage is TRBV2 and J usage is TRBJ2-7; the match to TRBD2 covers 9 bases. J lost 3 bases, V lost 8 bases, and 8 bases had no gene match. The germline CDR1 and CDR2 sequences are SNHLY and FYNNEI. CDR3 length: 14 residues. The CDR3 loop is CASGLLAGLYEQYF. Written as DNA, the CDR3 is TGTGCCAGCGGCTTACTAGCGGGCCTCTACGAGCAGTACTTC.

This clone was detected a few times. This chain joins TRBV30 and TRBJ1-2, with TRBD1 as a possible D gene (6 bases). The CDR3 covers 13 residues. CDR1 and CDR2 from the germline V gene are GTSNPN and SVGIG (reference sequence). The V end lost 8 bases, the J end lost 8 bases, and 21 bases lay between the germline ends. In nucleotides, the CDR3 is TGTGCCGGTCCGGGACAAAGAAGAGGAGGCTACACCTTC. It translates to CAGPGQRRGGYTF.

This clone was picked up a small number of times. This sequence joins TRBV30 and TRBJ2-1, with 11 nucleotides matching TRBD2. Germline values: CDR1 GTSNPN, CDR2 SVGIG (reference sequence). The V gene end was trimmed by 4 bases and the J gene end by 4 bases; junction bases not matched to a gene: 6. CDR3 length: 15 residues. In nucleotides, the CDR3 is TGTGCCTGGACGACAACTAGCGGGGGATACAATGAGCAGTTCTTC. Translated: CAWTTTSGGYNEQFF.

The rearrangement joins TRBV29-1 to TRBJ1-1; TRBD1 might be the D (5 bases). Trimming left V 0 bases short and J 4 bases short, with 27 bases between. The CDR3 length is 19 residues. The germline gives CDR1 SQVTM, CDR2 ANQGSEA. CDR3 nucleotides: TGCAGCGTTGAAGATGTGGGGACTCTGGGGGGATCTATTAGCACTGAAGCTTTCTTT. Protein sequence: CSVEDVGTLGGSISTEAFF.

This sequence joins TRBV2 and TRBJ1-1, with 9 bases fitting TRBD1. CDR3 length: 20 residues. From germline, CDR1 is SNHLY and CDR2 FYNNEI. V lost 4 bases and J lost 0; bases outside the gene matches: 18. The CDR3 is CASSVRADRGPFPMNTEAFF. CDR3 nucleotide sequence: TGTGCCAGCAGTGTAAGAGCGGACAGGGGCCCTTTCCCCATGAACACTGAAGCTTTCTTT.

The chain uses TRBV7-8 and TRBJ2-1, with D possibly TRBD2 on 6 matching bases. Germline values: CDR1 SGHVS, CDR2 FQNEAQ. The V end was cut by 1 base, the J end by 2 bases, with 15 bases between. CDR3 length: 17 amino acids. CDR3 sequence (DNA): TGTGCCAGCAGCTTAGATCGGGTAGCGGTAACCTACAATGAGCAGTTCTTC. As protein: CASSLDRVAVTYNEQFF. Full variable domain (missing parts from reference TRBV7-8 and TRBJ2-1): GAGVSQSPRYKVAKRGQDVALRCDPISGHVSLFWYQQALGQGPEFLTYFQNEAQLDKSGLPSDRFFAERPEGSVSTLKIQRTQQEDSAVYLCASSLDRVAVTYNEQFFGPGTRLTVL.

This rearrangement joins TRBV19 to TRBJ1-1; a possible D gene is TRBD1 (5 bases). Germline V gives CDR1 LNHDA, CDR2 SQIVND (reference sequence). Trimming took off 7 bases at V and 1 base at J, with 34 bases between the two ends. The CDR3 has 21 amino acids. The CDR3 DNA reads TGTGCCAGTACCCCGACGGGGCAGGGCTTGGTTCGAATGGGTCCGAACACTGAAGCTTTCTTT. Translation gives CASTPTGQGLVRMGPNTEAFF.

The V gene is TRBV5-8, the J gene TRBJ1-2; D is unresolved. In germline, CDR1 is SGHTS, CDR2 YDEGEE. The length of the CDR3 is 15 residues. V dropped 2 bases and J dropped 4 bases, with 15 bases sitting between them. The DNA for the CDR3 is TGTGCCAGCAGCTTCGGGGTAGGAGGTGGCTATGGCTACACCTTC. Residues: CASSFGVGGGYGYTF. Supplemented by reference TRBV5-8 and TRBJ1-2, the full variable domain reads EAGVTQSPTHLIKTRGQQATLRCSPISGHTSVYWYQQALGLGLQFLLWYDEGEERNRGNFPPRFSGRQFPNYSSELNVNALELEDSALYLCASSFGVGGGYGYTFGSGTRLTVV.

This clone was picked up a small number of times. The chain employs TRBV6-1 and TRBJ1-2, with D hard to call. This CDR3 region has 11 residues. V gave up 4 bases and J gave up 8 bases, with 8 bases separating them. Germline V gene data show CDR1 as MNHNS and CDR2 as SASEGT. CDR3 bases: TGTGCCAGCAGTGTGACCGTCGGCTACACCTTC. This encodes CASSVTVGYTF.

The rearrangement links TRBV6-6 to TRBJ2-3, with D hard to call. The V gene lost 7 bases and the J gene lost 3 bases, with 17 bases spanning the gap. The length of the CDR3 is 15 residues. Germline-derived CDR1 and CDR2 are MNHNY and SVGAGI (reference sequence). The CDR3 region is CASTRSAPMTDTQYF. The CDR3 bases are TGTGCCAGCACCCGGTCAGCGCCCATGACAGATACGCAGTATTTT.

This chain connects TRBV9 to TRBJ2-3; a possible D gene is TRBD1 (5 bases). The CDR3 consists of 14 residues. The V and J ends lost 4 bases and 5 bases respectively, with 14 bases between them. Germline CDR1 SGDLS, CDR2 YYNGEE. This CDR3 is CASSTDQGRDTQYF. The CDR3 DNA reads as TGTGCCAGCAGCACAGACCAGGGTCGAGATACGCAGTATTTT. Together with reference TRBV9 and TRBJ2-3, the CDR3 gives the full variable domain: DSGVTQTPKHLITATGQRVTLRCSPRSGDLSVYWYQQSLDQGLQFLIQYYNGEERAKGNILERFSAQQFPDLHSELNLSSLELGDSALYFCASSTDQGRDTQYFGPGTRLTVL.

A few counts support this clone. V usage is TRBV10-3 and J usage is TRBJ2-7; D gene ambiguous. The V end lost 10 bases, the J end lost 7 bases, and 20 bases lay between the germline ends. The CDR3 contains 13 residues. Germline V lookup: CDR1 ENHRY, CDR2 SYGVKD. The CDR3 DNA follows: TGTGCCACCTCTTGGCCAGGACCGGGTGAGCAGTACTTC. As protein: CATSWPGPGEQYF.